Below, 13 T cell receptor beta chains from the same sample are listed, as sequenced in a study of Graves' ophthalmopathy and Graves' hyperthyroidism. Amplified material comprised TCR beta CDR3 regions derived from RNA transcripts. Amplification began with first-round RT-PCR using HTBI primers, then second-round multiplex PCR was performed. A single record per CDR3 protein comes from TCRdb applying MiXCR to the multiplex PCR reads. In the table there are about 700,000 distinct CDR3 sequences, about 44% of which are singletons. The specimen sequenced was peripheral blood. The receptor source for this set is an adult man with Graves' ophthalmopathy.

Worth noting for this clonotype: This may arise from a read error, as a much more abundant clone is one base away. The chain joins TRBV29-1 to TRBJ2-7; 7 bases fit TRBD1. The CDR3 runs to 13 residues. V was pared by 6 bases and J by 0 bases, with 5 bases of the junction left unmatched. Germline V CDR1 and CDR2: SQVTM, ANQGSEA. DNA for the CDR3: TGCAGCGTGGGACGGGACAGCTCCTACGAGCAGTACTTC. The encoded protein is CSVGRDSSYEQYF.

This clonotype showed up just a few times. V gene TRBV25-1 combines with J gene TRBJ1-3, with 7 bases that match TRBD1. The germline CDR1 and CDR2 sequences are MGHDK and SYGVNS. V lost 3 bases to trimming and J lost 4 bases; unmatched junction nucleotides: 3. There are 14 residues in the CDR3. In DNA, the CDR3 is TGTGCCAGCAGTGAGACAGGGATGGGAAACACCATATATTTT. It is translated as CASSETGMGNTIYF.

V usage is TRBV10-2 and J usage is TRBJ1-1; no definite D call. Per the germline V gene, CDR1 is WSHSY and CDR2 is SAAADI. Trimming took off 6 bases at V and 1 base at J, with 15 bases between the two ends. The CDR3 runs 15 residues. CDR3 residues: CASSHGPRTNTEAFF. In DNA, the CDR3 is TGCGCCAGCAGCCACGGGCCACGGACGAACACTGAAGCTTTCTTT.

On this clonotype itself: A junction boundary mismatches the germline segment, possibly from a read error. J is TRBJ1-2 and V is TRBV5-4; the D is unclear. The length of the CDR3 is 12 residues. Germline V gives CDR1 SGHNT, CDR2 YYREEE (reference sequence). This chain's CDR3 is CASRKNPYGHTF. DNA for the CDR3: TGTGCCAGCAGGAAGAACCCCTATGGCCACACCTTC.

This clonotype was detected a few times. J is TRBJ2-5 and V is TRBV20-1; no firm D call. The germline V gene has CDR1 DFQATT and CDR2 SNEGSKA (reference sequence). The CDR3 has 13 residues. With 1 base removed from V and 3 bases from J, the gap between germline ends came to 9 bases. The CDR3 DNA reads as TGCAGTGCTAGAGGTTGGGTGGAAGAGACCCAGTACTTC. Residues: CSARGWVEETQYF.

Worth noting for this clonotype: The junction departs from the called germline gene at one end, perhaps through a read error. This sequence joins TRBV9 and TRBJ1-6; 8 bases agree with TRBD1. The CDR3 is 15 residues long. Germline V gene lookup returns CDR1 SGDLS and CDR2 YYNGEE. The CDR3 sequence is CTSSVQGGKNSPLHF. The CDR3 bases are TGTACCAGCAGCGTACAGGGGGGGAAGAATTCACCCCTCCACTTT.

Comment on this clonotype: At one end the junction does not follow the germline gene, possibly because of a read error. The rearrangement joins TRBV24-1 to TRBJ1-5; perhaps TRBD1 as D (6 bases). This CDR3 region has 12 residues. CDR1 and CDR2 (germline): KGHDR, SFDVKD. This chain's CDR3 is CASSMTGQPQHF. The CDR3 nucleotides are TGTGCCAGCAGTATGACAGGACAGCCCCAGCATTTT.

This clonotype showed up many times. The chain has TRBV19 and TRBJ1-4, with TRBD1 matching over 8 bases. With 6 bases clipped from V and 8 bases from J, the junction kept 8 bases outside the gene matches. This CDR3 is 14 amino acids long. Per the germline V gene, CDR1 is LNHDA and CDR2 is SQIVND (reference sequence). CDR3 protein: CASRQQGAGEKLFF. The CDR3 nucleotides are TGTGCCAGTAGGCAGCAGGGGGCTGGAGAAAAACTGTTTTTT.

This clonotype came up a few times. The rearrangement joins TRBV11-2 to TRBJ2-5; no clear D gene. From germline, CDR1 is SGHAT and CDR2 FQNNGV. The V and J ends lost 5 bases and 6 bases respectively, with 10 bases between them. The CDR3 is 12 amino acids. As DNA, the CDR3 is TGTGCCAGCAGCCTCACTCGACAGACCCAGTACTTC. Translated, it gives CASSLTRQTQYF.

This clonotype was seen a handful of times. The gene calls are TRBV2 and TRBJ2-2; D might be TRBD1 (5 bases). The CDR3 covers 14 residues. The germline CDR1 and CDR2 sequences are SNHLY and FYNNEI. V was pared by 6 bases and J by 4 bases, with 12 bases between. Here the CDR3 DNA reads TGTGCCAGCAGCCCAGGGCGGTCCACCGGGGAGCTGTTTTTT. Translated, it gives CASSPGRSTGELFF.

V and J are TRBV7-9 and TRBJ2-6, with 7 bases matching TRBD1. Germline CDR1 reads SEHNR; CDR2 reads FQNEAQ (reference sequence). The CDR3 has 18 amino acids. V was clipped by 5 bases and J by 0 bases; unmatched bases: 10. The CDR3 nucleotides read TGTGCCAGCAGCCAAGGTAGGGGGCAAACCTCTGGGGCCAACGTCCTGACTTTC. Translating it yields CASSQGRGQTSGANVLTF. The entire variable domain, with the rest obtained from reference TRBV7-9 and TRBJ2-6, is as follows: DTGVSQNPRHKITKRGQNVTFRCDPISEHNRLYWYRQTLGQGPEFLTYFQNEAQLEKSRLLSDRFSAERPKGSFSTLEIQRTEQGDSAMYLCASSQGRGQTSGANVLTFGAGSRLTVL.

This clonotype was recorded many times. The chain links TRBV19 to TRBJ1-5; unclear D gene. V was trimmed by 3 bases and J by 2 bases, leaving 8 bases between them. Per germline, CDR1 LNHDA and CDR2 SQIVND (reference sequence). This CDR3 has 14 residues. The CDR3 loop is CASSIVAGNQPQHF. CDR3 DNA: TGTGCCAGTAGTATTGTGGCGGGCAATCAGCCCCAGCATTTT. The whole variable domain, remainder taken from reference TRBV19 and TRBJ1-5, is DGGITQSPKYLFRKEGQNVTLSCEQNLNHDAMYWYRQDPGQGLRLIYYSQIVNDFQKGDIAEGYSVSREKKESFPLTVTSAQKNPTAFYLCASSIVAGNQPQHFGDGTRLSIL.

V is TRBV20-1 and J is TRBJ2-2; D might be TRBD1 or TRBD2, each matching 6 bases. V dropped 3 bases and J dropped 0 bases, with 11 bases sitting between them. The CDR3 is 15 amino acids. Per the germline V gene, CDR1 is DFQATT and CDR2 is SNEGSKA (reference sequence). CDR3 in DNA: TGCAGTGCTAGGAGGGGGGAATCGAACACCGGGGAGCTGTTTTTT. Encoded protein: CSARRGESNTGELFF.